These 13 T cell receptor beta chains were sequenced from one sample in a study of preoperative IRX-2 immunotherapy in early breast cancer. The repertoire was sequenced with immunoSEQ multiplex PCR; TCRdb's copy has only in-frame clones and lacks some. The table has around 7,000 clones, 75% to 85% seen once. As to treatment: preoperative locoregional IRX-2 cytokine immunotherapy. Here the sequenced sample was tumor tissue, taken after IRX-2 immunotherapy. These receptors were taken from a human donor with breast cancer.

The rearrangement joins TRBV28 to TRBJ2-4, with a weak D call TRBD1 (7 bases). With 7 bases removed from V and 6 bases from J, the gap between germline ends came to 13 bases. CDR3 length: 13 residues. CDR1 is MDHEN, CDR2 SYDVKM, per germline. The DNA of the CDR3 is TGTGCCAGCACCTGGCAGGGGGGAAACATTCAGTACTTC. Amino acid sequence: CASTWQGGNIQYF.

The V gene is TRBV12-5, the J gene TRBJ1-5; D not certain. The V gene lost 0 bases and the J gene lost 7 bases, with 7 bases spanning the gap. Germline V gives CDR1 LGHNT, CDR2 FRNRAP. The CDR3 consists of 13 residues. CDR3 residues: CASGLVRAQPQHF. CDR3 sequence (DNA): TGTGCTAGTGGTTTGGTACGTGCCCAGCCCCAGCATTTT.

The chain joins TRBV15 to TRBJ1-5; D ambiguous. The CDR3 loop spans 14 amino acids. The germline CDR1 and CDR2 sequences are LNHNV and YYDKDF (reference sequence). Trimming shortened V by 0 bases and J by 5 bases, and 8 bases separated the two germline ends. CDR3 sequence: CATSRDRDYQPQHF. The CDR3 DNA follows: TGTGCCACCAGCAGAGACAGAGACTATCAGCCCCAGCATTTT.

As regards this clone: The junction shows a germline mismatch at one end, possibly a read error. CDR3 amino acids: CASSNSPGNTGELFF. The CDR3, as DNA: TGTGCCAGCAGTAACTCCCCCGGGAACACCGGGGAGCTGTTTTTT. V and J are TRBV6-8 and TRBJ2-2; D gene uncertain. This CDR3 region has 15 residues. Germline V gene sequence: CDR1 MNHGY, CDR2 SAAAGT.

This chain links TRBV28 with TRBJ2-7, with 11 bases matching TRBD2. Germline V CDR1 and CDR2: MDHEN, SYDVKM. Unmatched junction bases numbered 9, after V lost 5 bases and J lost 6 bases. The CDR3 is 15 amino acids. The CDR3 nucleotides are TGTGCCAGCAGTCGTTTAGCGGGGGGGCCTGTCGAGCAGTACTTC. Translating it yields CASSRLAGGPVEQYF.

This chain links TRBV7-5 with TRBJ2-7. TRBV7-5 has pseudogene status. The length of the CDR3 is 14 residues. CDR3 in DNA: TGTGCCAGCAGCTCCTTTGCTAGGGTCCACGAGCAGTACTTC. As protein: CASSSFARVHEQYF.

The chain is built from TRBV6-8 and TRBJ2-5, with a tentative D call TRBD2 (6 bases). CDR3 length equals 15 residues. The V end was cut by 6 bases, the J end by 0 bases, with 14 bases between. Germline V gives CDR1 MNHGY, CDR2 SAAAGT. Written as DNA, the CDR3 is TGTGCCAGCAGCGGCGGGGAATTCCACCAAGAGACCCAGTACTTC. Translating gives CASSGGEFHQETQYF.

The chain has TRBV18 and TRBJ1-5; no clear D. This CDR3 contains 17 residues. Germline loops: CDR1 KGHSH, CDR2 LQKENI. The V and J ends lost 6 bases and 0 bases respectively, with 18 bases between them. CDR3: CASSEFGAGLSNQPQHF. CDR3 DNA sequence: TGTGCCAGCTCTGAGTTTGGAGCCGGGCTTAGCAATCAGCCCCAGCATTTT.

The chain combines TRBV18 with TRBJ2-2, with TRBD1 as a possible D gene (7 bases). From germline, CDR1 is KGHSH and CDR2 LQKENI. There are 17 residues in the CDR3. V lost 6 bases to trimming and J lost 4 bases, with 21 bases between them. The CDR3 reads CASSRLQGRKGTGELFF. The CDR3 DNA reads TGTGCCAGCTCGCGCCTACAGGGGAGGAAAGGCACCGGGGAGCTGTTTTTT.

This chain uses TRBV18 with TRBJ1-2; TRBD1 might be the D (6 bases). The V and J ends lost 3 bases and 2 bases respectively, with 16 bases between them. Germline V gives CDR1 KGHSH, CDR2 LQKENI. The CDR3 loop spans 16 amino acids. The CDR3 DNA sequence: TGTGCCAGCTCACCCGAGGGCGGGGGCGGCAACTATGGCTACACCTTC. It translates to CASSPEGGGGNYGYTF.

Regarding this clone: The germline gene is not matched at one end of the junction; a read error may be the cause. The chain joins TRBV15 to TRBJ2-7; 10 nucleotides match TRBD1. Germline V gene lookup returns CDR1 LNHNV and CDR2 YYDKDF (reference sequence). The CDR3 spans 15 residues. The CDR3 here is CASSFVGQGAYEQYF. CDR3 DNA: TGTGCCAGCAGCTTCGTCGGACAGGGGGCCTACGAGCAGTACTTC.

This clone was found a few times. This chain links TRBV6-8 with TRBJ2-7; D may be TRBD1 or TRBD2 (5 bases each). V shed 2 bases and J shed 0 bases, with 8 bases lying between them. The germline V gene has CDR1 MNHGY and CDR2 SAAAGT. CDR3 length: 14 amino acids. CDR3 sequence reads: CASSYEGSSYEQYF. CDR3 DNA sequence: TGTGCCAGCAGTTACGAGGGGAGCTCCTACGAGCAGTACTTC.

V gene TRBV6-8 combines with J gene TRBJ2-6, with 7 bases that match TRBD1. The CDR3 sequence is 15 residues long. Germline V gene lookup returns CDR1 MNHGY and CDR2 SAAAGT. Trimming cost V 5 bases and J 4 bases; bases outside gene matches: 5. The CDR3 sequence is CASSPRGSGANVLTF. The CDR3 bases are TGTGCCAGCAGTCCCAGGGGGTCAGGGGCCAACGTCCTGACTTTC.